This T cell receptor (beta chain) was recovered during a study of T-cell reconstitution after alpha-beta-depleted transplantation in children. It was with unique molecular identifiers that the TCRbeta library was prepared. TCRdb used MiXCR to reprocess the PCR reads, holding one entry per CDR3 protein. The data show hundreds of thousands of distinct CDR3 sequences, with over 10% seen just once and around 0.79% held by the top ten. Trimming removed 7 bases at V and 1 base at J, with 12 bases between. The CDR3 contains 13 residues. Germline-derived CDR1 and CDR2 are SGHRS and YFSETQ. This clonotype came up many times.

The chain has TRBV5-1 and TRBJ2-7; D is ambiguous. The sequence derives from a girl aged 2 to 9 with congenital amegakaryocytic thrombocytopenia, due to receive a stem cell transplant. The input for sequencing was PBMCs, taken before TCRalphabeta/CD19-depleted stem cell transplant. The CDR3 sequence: CASGLAESYEQYF. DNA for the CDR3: TGCGCCAGCGGGCTCGCAGAATCCTACGAGCAGTACTTC.